This T cell receptor (beta chain) was profiled in a study of cytomegalovirus exposure and HLA in healthy donors. Trimming stripped 0 bases from V and 2 bases from J, with 8 bases between. Looked up from germline, CDR1 is SGHAT and CDR2 is FQNNGV. The CDR3 consists of 15 residues. Points on this clone: Its cognate antigen is unknown.

General observations from the study: Earlier analysis yielded a pattern in which most TCR beta V segments were productive about 87% or about 30% of the time.

This PCR relied on a set of 60 Vbeta primers and 13 Jbeta primers. Data came from immunoSEQ multiplex PCR; TCRdb stores just in-frame clones and leaves some out. The sample includes over 70,000 clones, 76% of them seen just once. This clonotype originated in a male donor in good health and CMV-seronegative. Material: PBMCs. The chain uses TRBV11-2 and TRBJ1-5, with a weak D call TRBD1 (5 bases). CDR3 in amino acids: CASSLEQVGNQPQHF. The CDR3 DNA is TGTGCCAGCAGCTTAGAACAGGTTGGCAATCAGCCCCAGCATTTT.